This T cell receptor beta chain was found in a study of T cells in Graves' hyperthyroidism and ophthalmopathy. At the level of the study: At the time of initial diagnosis and before any treatment, peripheral blood was collected.

TCR beta CDR3 regions were amplified from RNA. HTBI primers drove first-round RT-PCR of the TCR CDR3. TCRdb fed the multiplex PCR reads into MiXCR, producing one record per CDR3 protein. Of about 180,000 distinct CDR3 sequences in the sample, 15% to 20% were seen once. This clonotype was seen ten or more times. The antigen remains unidentified. General study points: Progression to ophthalmopathy was predicted a median of roughly 6.5 months early. Patients with ophthalmopathy were separated from those with stable hyperthyroidism by a 13 V-J model. Most thyroid clonotypes expanded above 0.001 were also detected in blood.

This CDR3 region has 14 residues. Between the trimmed V and J ends, which lost 3 bases and 2 bases, there was a span of 8 bases. Germline V gives CDR1 LNHDA, CDR2 SQIVND (reference sequence). The rearrangement uses TRBV19 and TRBJ1-3, with D hard to call. The sample was blood. The clonotype comes from a woman aged 45-59 years with Graves' hyperthyroidism. The CDR3 here is CASSIADTGNTIYF. CDR3 nucleotide sequence: TGTGCCAGTAGTATCGCGGATACTGGAAACACCATATATTTT.